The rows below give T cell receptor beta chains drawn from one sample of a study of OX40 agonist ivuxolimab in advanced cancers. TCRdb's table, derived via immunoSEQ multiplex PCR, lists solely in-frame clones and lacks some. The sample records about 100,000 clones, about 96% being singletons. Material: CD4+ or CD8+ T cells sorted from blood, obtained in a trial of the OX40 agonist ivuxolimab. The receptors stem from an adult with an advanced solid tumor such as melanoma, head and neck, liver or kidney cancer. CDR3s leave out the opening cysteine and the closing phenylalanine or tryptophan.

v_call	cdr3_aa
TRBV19	ASSIVQGGAEPQH
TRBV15	ATSDGTGQETQY
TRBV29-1	SADEGARGYT
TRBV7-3	ASSLGGNSYEQY
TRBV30	AWSGELSGAF
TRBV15	ATSRGRGQPQH
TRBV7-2	ASSLASADTDTQY
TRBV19	ASIAVPGQNTEAF
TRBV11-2	ANSLSSGREDEQY
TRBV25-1	ASSVGENEQF
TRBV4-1	ASSQDRDAATTYGYT
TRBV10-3	AISESKQGAWNEQF
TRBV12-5	ASGFGDTEAF
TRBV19	ASSISKQGSEDTEAF
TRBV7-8	ASSLGPGPEQY
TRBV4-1	ASSQDLGGWEQY
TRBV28	ASRGLAGPEQY
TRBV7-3	ASGTITEAF
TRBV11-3	ASSLGQTSGGVDGELF
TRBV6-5	ASSYGLAGLYEQY
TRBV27	ASRTVNTGELF
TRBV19	ASSIMSGNSQPQH
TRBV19	ASSITAGGDTQY
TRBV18	ASSLTGANQPQH
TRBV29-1	SEEQGPLEKLF
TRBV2	ASSEVPEIYGYT
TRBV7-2	ASSLVPGTDIQY
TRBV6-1	ASTQATANTGELF
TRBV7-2	ASSSGLAGTSTDTQY
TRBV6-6	ASTHGSDEQY
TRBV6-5	ASSYSEGDGYT
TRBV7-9	ASSSAWDQDNNEKLF
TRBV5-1	ASSGGLAAYEQY
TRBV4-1	ASSQAWGEKLF
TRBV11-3	ASSRLDRGPHEQF
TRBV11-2	ASSSMSALSSYNEQF
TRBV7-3	ASSPMDRGNQETQY
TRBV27	ASSSGSLGTEAF
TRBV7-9	ASSFGSTEAF
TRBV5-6	ASSLEPGVNYGYT
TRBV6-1	ASMDRSSGNTIY
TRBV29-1	SVLQGAKDTQY
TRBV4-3	ASSLVWGHQANYGYT
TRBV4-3	ASSQERDTFYGYT
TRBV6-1	ASSYEQY
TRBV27	ASARLAEYNEQF
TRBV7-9	ASSDPGHRPGYT
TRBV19	ASRASLNTEAF
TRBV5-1	ASSSQEEAF
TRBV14	ASSQSPGGIQF
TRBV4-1	ASSQGGEETQY
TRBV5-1	ASSLAGSTYEQY
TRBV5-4	ASSSPSSTEAF
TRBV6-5	ASSSPTSGPHNEQF
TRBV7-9	ASSSNELAQNIQY
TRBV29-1	SVELSGPNTGELF
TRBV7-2	ASSIGTSGSYNEQF